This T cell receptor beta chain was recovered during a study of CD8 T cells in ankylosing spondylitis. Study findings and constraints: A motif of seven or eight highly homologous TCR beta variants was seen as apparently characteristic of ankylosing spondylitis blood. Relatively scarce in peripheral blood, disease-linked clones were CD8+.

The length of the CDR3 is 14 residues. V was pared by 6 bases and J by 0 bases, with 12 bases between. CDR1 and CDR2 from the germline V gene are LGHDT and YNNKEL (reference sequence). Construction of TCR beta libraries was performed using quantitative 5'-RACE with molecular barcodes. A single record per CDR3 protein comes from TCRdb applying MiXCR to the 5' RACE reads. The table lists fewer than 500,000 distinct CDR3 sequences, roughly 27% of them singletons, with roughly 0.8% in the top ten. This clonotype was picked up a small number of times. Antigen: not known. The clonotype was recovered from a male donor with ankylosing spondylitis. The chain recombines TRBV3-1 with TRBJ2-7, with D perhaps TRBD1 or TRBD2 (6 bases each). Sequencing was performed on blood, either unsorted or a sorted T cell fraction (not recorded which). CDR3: CASSTGGGSYEQYF. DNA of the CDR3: TGTGCCAGCAGTACAGGAGGGGGCTCCTACGAGCAGTACTTC.